What follows are 19 T cell receptor beta chains derived from one specimen sequenced in a study of T cells in Graves' hyperthyroidism and ophthalmopathy. Amplification of TCR beta CDR3 regions used RNA as the template. Primed by the HTBI set, a first-round RT-PCR was run on the TCR CDR3. TCRdb fed the multiplex PCR reads into MiXCR, producing one record per CDR3 protein. Here the sample spans approximately 330,000 distinct CDR3 sequences, around 15% being singletons. Sequencing was performed on blood. These receptors all stem from a woman in her thirties or forties with Graves' ophthalmopathy.

V and J are TRBV18 and TRBJ2-2, with 11 positions matching TRBD2. The CDR3 extends over 17 amino acids. CDR1 and CDR2 from the germline V gene are KGHSH and LQKENI. J was trimmed by 2 bases and V by 6 bases; bases with no gene match: 8. Written as DNA, the CDR3 is TGTGCCAGCTCCCGGATCCTAGCGGGAGGAAACACCGGGGAGCTGTTTTTT. This translates into CASSRILAGGNTGELFF. The full variable domain, rest sourced from reference TRBV18 and TRBJ2-2, is NAGVMQNPRHLVRRRGQEARLRCSPMKGHSHVYWYRQLPEEGLKFMVYLQKENIIDESGMPKERFSAEFPKEGPSILRIQQVVRGDSAAYFCASSRILAGGNTGELFFGEGSRLTVL.

This rearrangement joins TRBV19 to TRBJ2-5; D not resolved. V was trimmed by 0 bases and J by 4 bases, leaving 6 bases between them. Germline lookup yields CDR1 LNHDA and CDR2 SQIVND (reference sequence). The CDR3 is 13 residues long. The chain's CDR3 is CASSIDPGETQYF. CDR3 DNA sequence: TGTGCCAGTAGTATAGATCCTGGAGAGACCCAGTACTTC.

This clonotype was observed at least ten times. CDR3 nucleotide sequence: TGTGCCAGCAGCACGACTAGCGGATCCCAGCCTACAGATACGCAGTATTTT. This sequence encodes CASSTTSGSQPTDTQYF. The V gene is TRBV12-3 or TRBV12-4, the J gene TRBJ2-3; 9 bases line up with TRBD2. Trimming removed 6 bases from V and 3 bases from J; junction bases left unmatched: 13. This CDR3 is 17 amino acids long.

The chain carries TRBV30 and TRBJ1-5; D is perhaps TRBD1 (6 bases). The CDR3 totals 15 residues. The germline V gene encodes CDR1 GTSNPN and CDR2 SVGIG (reference sequence). Between the trimmed V and J ends, which lost 3 bases and 7 bases, there was a span of 19 bases. DNA of the CDR3: TGTGCCTGGAGCGGACGCGGGGGGGGCGACCAGCCCCAGCATTTT. It translates to CAWSGRGGGDQPQHF.

This clonotype was observed at least ten times. The CDR3 sequence: CASSYSWQGTEAFF. The CDR3 region has the DNA TGTGCCAGCAGTTACTCGTGGCAGGGCACTGAAGCTTTCTTT. This chain uses TRBV6-6 with TRBJ1-1; a possible D gene is TRBD1 (5 bases). Germline V CDR1 and CDR2: MNHNY, SVGAGI (reference sequence). The CDR3 is 14 amino acids. The V and J ends lost 0 bases and 4 bases respectively, with 9 bases between them.

The sample holds many counts of this clonotype. CDR3 nucleotide sequence: TGTGCCAGCAGCCAAGAGGTATCGGGGGATAATCAGCCCCAGCATTTT. The encoded protein is CASSQEVSGDNQPQHF. The chain has TRBV14 and TRBJ1-5; weak D call: TRBD1 (5 bases). The germline V gene has CDR1 SGHDN and CDR2 FVKESK. Between the trimmed V and J ends, which lost 0 bases and 4 bases, there was a span of 13 bases. The length of the CDR3 is 16 residues. The full variable domain, rest sourced from reference TRBV14 and TRBJ1-5, is EAGVTQFPSHSVIEKGQTVTLRCDPISGHDNLYWYRRVMGKEIKFLLHFVKESKQDESGMPNNRFLAERTGGTYSTLKVQPAELEDSGVYFCASSQEVSGDNQPQHFGDGTRLSIL.

This clonotype appeared many times. The genes are TRBV4-1 and TRBJ1-5; D is perhaps TRBD1 (5 bases). Per germline, CDR1 MGHRA and CDR2 YSYEKL. The V and J ends lost 1 base and 0 bases respectively, with 10 bases between them. This CDR3 has 16 residues. The CDR3 sequence is CASSQGKDTSNQPQHF. The CDR3 DNA follows: TGCGCCAGCAGCCAAGGGAAGGACACTAGCAATCAGCCCCAGCATTTT.

This clonotype was counted a few times. The chain couples TRBV18 to TRBJ1-2; D is undetermined. There are 14 residues in the CDR3. Germline V lookup: CDR1 KGHSH, CDR2 LQKENI. Trimming stripped 3 bases from V and 3 bases from J, with 11 bases between. This chain's CDR3 is CASSPKREYYGYTF. DNA for the CDR3: TGTGCCAGCTCACCCAAGAGGGAATACTATGGCTACACCTTC.

Ten or more counts support this clonotype. The J gene is TRBJ1-5, the V gene TRBV20-1; D gene unclear. CDR3 size: 14 residues. Germline V gives CDR1 DFQATT, CDR2 SNEGSKA (reference sequence). The V end lost 0 bases, the J end lost 9 bases, and 15 bases lay between the germline ends. CDR3 amino acids: CSAREGRPGLPQHF. The DNA for the CDR3 is TGCAGTGCTAGAGAAGGCCGCCCCGGATTGCCCCAGCATTTT.

This clonotype showed up many times. The V and J genes are TRBV6-5 and TRBJ2-7; D gene ambiguous. CDR3 length equals 14 residues. In germline, CDR1 is MNHEY, CDR2 SVGAGI. V lost 2 bases, J lost 3 bases, and 11 bases lay in between. This CDR3 reads CASSYDDTFYEQYF. As DNA, the CDR3 is TGTGCCAGCAGTTACGACGACACTTTCTACGAGCAGTACTTC.

This clonotype was seen at least ten times. The gene calls are TRBV12-3 or TRBV12-4 and TRBJ2-3; D is undetermined. With 4 bases removed from V and 0 bases from J, the gap between germline ends came to 11 bases. The CDR3 has 15 amino acids. The CDR3 sequence: CASSSTRPSTDTQYF. Here the CDR3 DNA reads TGTGCCAGCAGTTCGACAAGACCTAGCACAGATACGCAGTATTTT.

The gene calls are TRBV19 and TRBJ1-2; 7 bases agree with TRBD1. Unmatched junction bases numbered 11, after V lost 5 bases and J lost 8 bases. Germline assignment: CDR1 LNHDA and CDR2 SQIVND (reference sequence). This CDR3 is built from 14 residues. The CDR3 nucleotides are TGTGCCAGTAGTTCGCGGATAACAGGGGCCGGCTACACCTTC. Its translation: CASSSRITGAGYTF.

This clonotype occurred many times. In DNA, the CDR3 is TGTGCCAGCAGTCAAGGACTAGAAAATACGCAGTATTTT. Protein product: CASSQGLENTQYF. This chain joins TRBV2 and TRBJ2-3; 7 nucleotides line up with TRBD2. Trimming took 5 bases from V and 7 from J; bases not matched to a gene: 6. The CDR3 is 13 residues long. Per germline, CDR1 SNHLY and CDR2 FYNNEI.

This clonotype occurred a few times. V is TRBV14 and J is TRBJ1-6; a weak D match, TRBD1 (5 bases). V shed 0 bases and J shed 4 bases, with 7 bases lying between them. There are 15 residues in the CDR3. Germline CDR1 reads SGHDN; CDR2 reads FVKESK. This CDR3 is CASSQDKGYNSPLHF. In DNA form, the CDR3 reads TGTGCCAGCAGCCAAGATAAGGGGTATAATTCACCCCTCCACTTT.

This clonotype was seen ten or more times. The chain uses TRBV28 and TRBJ1-2; maybe TRBD1 (5 bases). V gave up 5 bases and J gave up 0 bases, with 13 bases separating them. Germline CDR1 and CDR2: MDHEN and SYDVKM. This CDR3 has 15 amino acids. This CDR3 reads CASSGHGTSNYGYTF. The CDR3 DNA sequence: TGTGCCAGCAGTGGCCACGGGACTTCTAACTATGGCTACACCTTC.

This clonotype appeared many times. The J gene is TRBJ2-3, the V gene TRBV6-1; D uncertain. Trimming removed 5 bases at V and 6 bases at J, with 6 bases between. From germline, CDR1 is MNHNS and CDR2 SASEGT. The CDR3 loop spans 11 amino acids. CDR3 DNA sequence: TGTGCCAGCAGTTCCGGTGATACGCAGTATTTT. This translates into CASSSGDTQYF.

This rearrangement joins TRBV3-1 to TRBJ1-2, with 12 bases lining up with TRBD1. The J segment lost 14 bases and the V segment lost 1 base, leaving 5 bases of the junction unmatched. CDR3 size: 13 residues. CDR1 and CDR2 from the germline V gene are LGHDT and YNNKEL (reference sequence). For the CDR3, the DNA is TGTGCCAGCAGCCAAGTTCGGGACAGGGGGCAAACCTTC. It codes for CASSQVRDRGQTF.

V is TRBV20-1 and J is TRBJ2-7; D possibly matches TRBD1 or TRBD2 (5 bases each). The CDR3 loop spans 13 amino acids. The V gene's germline CDR1 is DFQATT and CDR2 SNEGSKA (reference sequence). V was pared by 4 bases and J by 7 bases, with 17 bases between. CDR3 sequence: CSAKKPQGEEQYF. The CDR3 DNA reads TGCAGTGCTAAAAAACCCCAAGGGGAGGAGCAGTACTTC.

This clonotype was counted only a few times. This chain joins TRBV19 and TRBJ1-5; possibly TRBD1 for D (6 bases). The CDR3 covers 16 residues. V was shortened by 10 bases and J by 7 bases, with 26 bases between the two germline ends. Germline CDR1 reads LNHDA; CDR2 reads SQIVND (reference sequence). In DNA form, the CDR3 reads TGTGCCACTGAAAAACCAGGGGCAGGGCCGCGGCAGCCCCAGCATTTT. Amino acid sequence: CATEKPGAGPRQPQHF.